One and the same sample provided the 20 T cell receptor beta chains below, sequenced in a study of T cells in localized non-small cell lung cancer. TCRdb keeps only in-frame clones here, not all; method: immunoSEQ multiplex PCR. This table holds about 77,000 clones, roughly 91% found once. Material: peripheral blood, obtained before any cancer treatment. Source of these receptors: a woman aged 40 to 75 with stage I squamous cell lung carcinoma.

Relative to its sample, this clone is medium-sized. The CDR3: CASSPDIGRGPLLVQYF. CDR3 in DNA: TGTGCCAGCTCACCTGATATAGGCAGGGGGCCCCTACTCGTCCAGTACTTC. The chain recombines TRBV18 with TRBJ2-5; 8 bases line up with TRBD1. This CDR3 comprises 17 residues. Germline V lookup: CDR1 KGHSH, CDR2 LQKENI. The V gene end was trimmed by 3 bases and the J gene end by 10 bases; junction bases not matched to a gene: 19.

The chain carries TRBV5-1 and TRBJ2-7; 7 positions match TRBD2. The CDR3 extends over 15 amino acids. CDR1 and CDR2 (germline): SGHRS, YFSETQ. J gave up 3 bases and V 4 bases, and 10 bases lay outside the gene matches. CDR3 bases: TGCGCCAGCAGCCCCGGGGGGTCCGTGGGCTACGAGCAGTACTTC. Translating it yields CASSPGGSVGYEQYF. The variable domain in full, completed from reference TRBV5-1 and TRBJ2-7, reads KAGVTQTPRYLIKTRGQQVTLSCSPISGHRSVSWYQQTPGQGLQFLFEYFSETQRNKGNFPGRFSGRQFSNSRSEMNVSTLELGDSALYLCASSPGGSVGYEQYFGPGTRLTVT.

This chain uses TRBV12-5 with TRBJ2-3; D gene ambiguous. The CDR3 covers 16 residues. Germline V gives CDR1 LGHNT, CDR2 FRNRAP. V lost 1 base and J 3 bases, leaving 14 bases between the germline ends. The CDR3 protein is CASGLGLSLYTDTQYF. CDR3 coding DNA: TGTGCTAGTGGTTTGGGTCTTAGTCTGTATACAGATACGCAGTATTTT.

The rearrangement links TRBV7-2 to TRBJ1-2; 9 bases match TRBD1. The V gene end was trimmed by 1 base and the J gene end by 8 bases; junction bases not matched to a gene: 11. Germline assignment: CDR1 SGHTA and CDR2 FQGNSA. The CDR3 is made up of 16 amino acids. CDR3 sequence reads: CASSLEARTGERGYTF. CDR3 DNA sequence: TGTGCCAGCAGCTTAGAAGCCCGGACAGGGGAAAGGGGCTACACCTTC.

The CDR3 spells CASSYTRFTDTQYF. The CDR3 nucleotides read TGCGCCAGCAGCTATACTAGGTTCACAGATACGCAGTATTTT. This chain connects TRBV5-1 to TRBJ2-3; D possibly corresponds to TRBD2 (5 bases). Germline V gene sequence: CDR1 SGHRS, CDR2 YFSETQ. The CDR3 sequence is 14 residues long. The V end was cut by 3 bases, the J end by 2 bases, with 10 bases between.

The chain uses TRBV4-1 and TRBJ1-3; TRBD1 matches at 10 bases. The CDR3 sequence is 15 residues long. Trimming at V came to 9 bases and at J to 2 bases, leaving 7 bases not matched to a gene. CDR1 is MGHRA, CDR2 YSYEKL, per germline. The CDR3 region is CARDRGRPPGNTIYF. As DNA, the CDR3 is TGCGCCAGAGACAGGGGGCGACCCCCTGGAAACACCATATATTTT.

The V call is TRBV6-1, the J call TRBJ2-3; tentatively, D is TRBD2 (6 bases). V lost 6 bases and J 3 bases, leaving 13 bases between the germline ends. Germline lookup yields CDR1 MNHNS and CDR2 SASEGT. The CDR3 is 14 amino acids. CDR3 protein: CASRGGWPTDTQYF. CDR3 nucleotides: TGTGCCAGCAGGGGGGGATGGCCGACAGATACGCAGTATTTT.

The chain combines TRBV9 with TRBJ2-1, with a tentative D call TRBD2 (5 bases). CDR3 length equals 16 residues. V was cut by 0 bases and J by 0 bases, with 10 bases left in between. Germline-derived CDR1 and CDR2 are SGDLS and YYNGEE. The CDR3 region has the DNA TGTGCCAGCAGCGTAGGGATAGCGCACTCCTACAATGAGCAGTTCTTC. Translated: CASSVGIAHSYNEQFF.

The CDR3 region is CASSHRAMNTGELFF. In DNA form, the CDR3 reads TGCGCCAGCAGTCATCGGGCTATGAACACCGGGGAGCTGTTTTTT. The rearrangement links TRBV10-1 to TRBJ2-2; no firm D call. This CDR3 spans 15 amino acids. V lost 5 bases to trimming and J lost 1 base, with 11 bases between them. CDR1 is WNHNN and CDR2 is SYGVQD in the germline V gene (reference sequence).

The chain employs TRBV2 and TRBJ2-7; 12 bases are shared with TRBD2. The CDR3 runs 16 residues. V lost 3 bases, J lost 3 bases, and 6 bases stayed unmatched. Germline V gene sequence: CDR1 SNHLY, CDR2 FYNNEI. The CDR3 sequence is CASSEGGLAGIYEQYF. Here the CDR3 DNA reads TGTGCCAGCAGTGAGGGAGGACTAGCGGGGATCTACGAGCAGTACTTC.

The rearrangement uses TRBV16 and TRBJ1-5; D call uncertain. The CDR3 spans 13 residues. Trimming cost V 0 bases and J 9 bases, with 9 bases left between them. Germline-derived CDR1 and CDR2 are KGHSY and FQNENV. CDR3 coding DNA: TGTGCCAGCAGCCAATCTCGGGGTCGGCCCCAGCATTTT. Translating gives CASSQSRGRPQHF.

The rearrangement joins TRBV7-9 to TRBJ2-2; tentatively, D is TRBD2 (7 bases). V was trimmed by 8 bases and J by 2 bases, leaving 15 bases between them. Germline CDR1 and CDR2: SEHNR and FQNEAQ (reference sequence). CDR3 size: 15 residues. The CDR3 DNA is TGTGCCAGCTGGGGGGGCACGCGAAACACCGGGGAGCTGTTTTTT. As protein: CASWGGTRNTGELFF.

The CDR3 DNA is TGTGCCAGCAGTTACAAGGGGATGTCCTACAATGAGCAGTTCTTC. Amino acids: CASSYKGMSYNEQFF. The V call is TRBV6-5, the J call TRBJ2-1, with D possibly TRBD1 on 5 matching bases. Germline-derived CDR1 and CDR2 are MNHEY and SVGAGI. The V and J ends lost 2 bases and 1 base respectively, with 9 bases between them. This CDR3 is built from 15 residues.

This chain's CDR3 is CASSYSGQTYGYTF. The CDR3 nucleotides are TGTGCCAGCAGTTATTCGGGACAGACCTATGGCTACACCTTC. This chain joins TRBV6-5 and TRBJ1-2; 7 positions match TRBD1. This CDR3 region has 14 residues. After removal of 3 bases from V and 4 bases from J, the junction contained 5 bases not matched to a gene. CDR1 and CDR2 (germline): MNHEY, SVGAGI.

The chain joins TRBV15 to TRBJ2-6, with 7 nucleotides matching TRBD1. This CDR3 contains 17 residues. The germline V gene has CDR1 LNHNV and CDR2 YYDKDF (reference sequence). With 5 bases clipped from V and 4 bases from J, the junction kept 11 bases outside the gene matches. The CDR3 region has the DNA TGTGCCACCAGCGGCGGACAGGAGGTATCCGGGGCCAACGTCCTGACTTTC. Translating it yields CATSGGQEVSGANVLTF.

The V call is TRBV4-1, the J call TRBJ2-5, with 10 positions matching TRBD2. This CDR3 is 15 amino acids long. Germline values: CDR1 MGHRA, CDR2 YSYEKL. With V trimmed by 4 bases and J by 5 bases, 7 bases remained unmatched. CDR3 region: CASSPGTSDLETQYF. CDR3 sequence (DNA): TGCGCCAGCAGCCCGGGGACTAGCGATTTGGAGACCCAGTACTTC.

J is TRBJ1-1 and V is TRBV19; D is uncertain. Germline values: CDR1 LNHDA, CDR2 SQIVND (reference sequence). V was clipped by 6 bases and J by 8 bases, with 16 bases between them. The CDR3 is made up of 13 amino acids. The CDR3 here is CASRYSPGREAFF. CDR3 coding DNA: TGTGCCAGTAGATACTCCCCAGGCCGGGAAGCTTTCTTT. Complete variable domain (other parts from reference TRBV19 and TRBJ1-1): DGGITQSPKYLFRKEGQNVTLSCEQNLNHDAMYWYRQDPGQGLRLIYYSQIVNDFQKGDIAEGYSVSREKKESFPLTVTSAQKNPTAFYLCASRYSPGREAFFGQGTRLTVV.

The V and J genes are TRBV6-1 and TRBJ1-2; the D is unclear. The length of the CDR3 is 14 residues. Trimming removed 4 bases from V and 3 bases from J, with 12 bases in between. Germline V CDR1 and CDR2: MNHNS, SASEGT. As DNA, the CDR3 is TGTGCCAGCAGTGGCGTGCGGGCGGACTATGGCTACACCTTC. It yields the protein CASSGVRADYGYTF.

The chain has TRBV14 and TRBJ2-2, with TRBD1 matching over 7 bases. CDR1 SGHDN and CDR2 FVKESK come from the germline V gene. The V segment lost 2 bases and the J segment 7 bases; nucleotides outside the gene matches: 7. The CDR3 has 15 amino acids. The CDR3 region has the DNA TGTGCCAGCAGCCAACTACGACAGGGACACGGGGAGCTGTTTTTT. Protein: CASSQLRQGHGELFF.

V is TRBV7-2 and J is TRBJ1-3; TRBD1 aligns across 9 bases. The germline CDR1 and CDR2 sequences are SGHTA and FQGNSA. This CDR3 region has 15 residues. V dropped 4 bases and J dropped 2; count of bases not matched to a gene: 3. The CDR3 here is CASSSRTGAGNTIYF. CDR3 DNA: TGTGCCAGCAGCTCGAGGACAGGGGCTGGAAACACCATATATTTT.